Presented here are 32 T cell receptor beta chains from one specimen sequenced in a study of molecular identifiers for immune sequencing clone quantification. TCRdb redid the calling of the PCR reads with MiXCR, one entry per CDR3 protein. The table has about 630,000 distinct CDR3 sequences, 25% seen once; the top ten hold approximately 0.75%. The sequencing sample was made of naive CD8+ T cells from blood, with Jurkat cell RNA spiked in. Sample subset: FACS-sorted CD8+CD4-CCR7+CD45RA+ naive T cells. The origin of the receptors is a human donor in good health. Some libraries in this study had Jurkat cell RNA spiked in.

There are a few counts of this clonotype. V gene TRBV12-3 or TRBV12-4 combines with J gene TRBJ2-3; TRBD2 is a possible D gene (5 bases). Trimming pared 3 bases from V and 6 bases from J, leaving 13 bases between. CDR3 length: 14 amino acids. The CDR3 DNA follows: TGTGCCAGCAGTTTTTATACACTAGGGGATACGCAGTATTTT. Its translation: CASSFYTLGDTQYF.

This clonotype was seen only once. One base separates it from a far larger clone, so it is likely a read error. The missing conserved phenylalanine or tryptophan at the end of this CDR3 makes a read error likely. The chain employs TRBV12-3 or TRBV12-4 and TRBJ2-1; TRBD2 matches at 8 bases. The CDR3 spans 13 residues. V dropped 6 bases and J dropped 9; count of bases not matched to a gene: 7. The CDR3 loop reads CASSPGLAGEQFL. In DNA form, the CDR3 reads TGTGCCAGCAGCCCCGGACTAGCCGGTGAGCAGTTCCTC.

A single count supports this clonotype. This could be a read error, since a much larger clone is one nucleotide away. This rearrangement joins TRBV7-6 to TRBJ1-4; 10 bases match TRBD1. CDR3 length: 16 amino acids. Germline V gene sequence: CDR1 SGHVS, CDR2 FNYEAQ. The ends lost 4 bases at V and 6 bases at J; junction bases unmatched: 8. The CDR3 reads CASSYDRGPPDEKLFF. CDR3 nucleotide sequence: TGTGCCAGCAGCTACGACAGGGGGCCCCCGGATGAAAAACTGTTTTTT.

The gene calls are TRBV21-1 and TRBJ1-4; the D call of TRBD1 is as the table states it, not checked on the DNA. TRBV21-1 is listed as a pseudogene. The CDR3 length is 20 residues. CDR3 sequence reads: CASSNEAGTGGPATNEKLFF. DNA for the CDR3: TGTGCCAGCAGCAACGAGGCCGGGACAGGGGGCCCTGCAACTAATGAAAAACTGTTTTTT.

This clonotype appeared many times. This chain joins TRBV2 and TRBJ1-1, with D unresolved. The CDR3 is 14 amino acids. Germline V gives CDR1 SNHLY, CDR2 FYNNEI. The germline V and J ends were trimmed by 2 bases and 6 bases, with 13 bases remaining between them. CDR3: CASSEFDLGAEAFF. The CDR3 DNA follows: TGTGCCAGCAGTGAATTCGACCTAGGCGCTGAAGCTTTCTTT.

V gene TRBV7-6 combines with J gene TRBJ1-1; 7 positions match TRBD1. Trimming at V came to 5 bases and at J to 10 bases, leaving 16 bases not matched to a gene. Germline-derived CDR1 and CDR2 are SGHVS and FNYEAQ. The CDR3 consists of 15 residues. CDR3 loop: CASSMAGGTDSGAFF. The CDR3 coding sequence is TGTGCCAGCAGCATGGCAGGGGGTACGGATTCGGGAGCTTTCTTT.

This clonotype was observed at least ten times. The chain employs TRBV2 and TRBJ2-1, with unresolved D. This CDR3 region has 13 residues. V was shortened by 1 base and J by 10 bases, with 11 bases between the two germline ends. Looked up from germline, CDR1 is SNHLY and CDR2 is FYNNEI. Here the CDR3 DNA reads TGTGCCAGCAGTGAAGGTCTCCCAGGAGAGCAGTTCTTC. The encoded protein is CASSEGLPGEQFF.

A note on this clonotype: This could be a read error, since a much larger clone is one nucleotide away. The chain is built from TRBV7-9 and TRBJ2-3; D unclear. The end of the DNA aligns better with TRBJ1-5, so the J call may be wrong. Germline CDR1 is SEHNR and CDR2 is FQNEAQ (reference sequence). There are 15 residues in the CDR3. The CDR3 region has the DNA TGTGCCAGCAGTTCCACTTGGGAGCAAGCTGATACGCAGCATTTT. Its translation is CASSSTWEQADTQHF.

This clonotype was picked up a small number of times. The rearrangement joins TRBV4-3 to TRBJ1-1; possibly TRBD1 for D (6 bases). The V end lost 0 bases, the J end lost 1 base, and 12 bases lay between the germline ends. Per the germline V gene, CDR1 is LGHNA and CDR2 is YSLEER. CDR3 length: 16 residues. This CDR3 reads CASSQDPAQGNTEAFF. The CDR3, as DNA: TGCGCCAGCAGCCAAGATCCAGCACAGGGGAACACTGAAGCTTTCTTT.

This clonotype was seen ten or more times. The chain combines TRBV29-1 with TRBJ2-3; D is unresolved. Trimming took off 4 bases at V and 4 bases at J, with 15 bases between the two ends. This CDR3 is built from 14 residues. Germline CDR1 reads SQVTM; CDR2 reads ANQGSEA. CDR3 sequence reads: CSVVTVVQADTQYF. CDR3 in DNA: TGCAGCGTTGTAACTGTGGTGCAGGCAGATACGCAGTATTTT.

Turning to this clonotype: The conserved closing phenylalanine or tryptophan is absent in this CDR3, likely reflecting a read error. CDR3 residues: CAIKGRDPEAFS. The CDR3 DNA reads TGTGCCATCAAGGGAAGGGATCCTGAAGCTTTCTCT. The chain has TRBV10-3 and TRBJ1-1; no clear D gene. Between the trimmed V and J ends, which lost 7 bases and 6 bases, there was a span of 12 bases. CDR3 size: 12 residues. Germline V gene data show CDR1 as ENHRY and CDR2 as SYGVKD.

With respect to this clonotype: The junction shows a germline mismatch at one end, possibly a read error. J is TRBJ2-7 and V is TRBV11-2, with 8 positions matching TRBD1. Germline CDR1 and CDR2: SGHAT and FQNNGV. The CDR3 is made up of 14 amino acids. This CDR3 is CASGFGTGAYEQYF. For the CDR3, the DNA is TGTGCCAGCGGCTTCGGGACAGGAGCCTACGAGCAGTACTTC.

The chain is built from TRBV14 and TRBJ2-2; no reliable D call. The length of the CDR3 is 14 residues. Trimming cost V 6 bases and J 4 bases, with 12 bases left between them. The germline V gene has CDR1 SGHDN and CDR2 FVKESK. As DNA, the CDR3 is TGTGCCAGCAGTAGGAGTATAGGCACCGGGGAGCTGTTTTTT. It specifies CASSRSIGTGELFF.

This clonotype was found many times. The CDR3 here is CASSETSGRSPSYEQYF. The CDR3 region has the DNA TGTGCCAGCAGTGAGACTAGCGGGAGGAGTCCCTCCTACGAGCAGTACTTC. V gene TRBV25-1 combines with J gene TRBJ2-7; 13 bases agree with TRBD2. The CDR3 extends over 17 amino acids. Germline-derived CDR1 and CDR2 are MGHDK and SYGVNS. After removal of 3 bases from V and 0 bases from J, the junction contained 5 bases not matched to a gene.

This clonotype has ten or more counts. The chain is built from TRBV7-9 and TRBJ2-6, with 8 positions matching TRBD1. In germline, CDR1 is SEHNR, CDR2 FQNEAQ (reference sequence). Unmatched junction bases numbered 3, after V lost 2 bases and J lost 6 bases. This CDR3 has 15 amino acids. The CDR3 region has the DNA TGTGCCAGCAGCTTACCGACAGGGGAGGCCAACGTCCTGACTTTC. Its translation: CASSLPTGEANVLTF.

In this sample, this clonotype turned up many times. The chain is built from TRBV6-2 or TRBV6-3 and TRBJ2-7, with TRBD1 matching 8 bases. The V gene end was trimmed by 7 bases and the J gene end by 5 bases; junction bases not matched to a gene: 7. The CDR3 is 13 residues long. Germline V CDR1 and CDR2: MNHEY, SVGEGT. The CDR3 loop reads CASNNGQGNEQYF. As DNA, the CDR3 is TGTGCCAGCAACAACGGACAGGGTAACGAGCAGTACTTC.

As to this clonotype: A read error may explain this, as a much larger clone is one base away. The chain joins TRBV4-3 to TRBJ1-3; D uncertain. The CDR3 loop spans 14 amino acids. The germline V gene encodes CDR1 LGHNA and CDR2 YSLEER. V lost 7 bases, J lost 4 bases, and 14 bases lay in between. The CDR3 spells CASNPSGGGNTIYF. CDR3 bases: TGCGCCAGCAACCCTAGTGGAGGAGGAAACACCATATATTTT.

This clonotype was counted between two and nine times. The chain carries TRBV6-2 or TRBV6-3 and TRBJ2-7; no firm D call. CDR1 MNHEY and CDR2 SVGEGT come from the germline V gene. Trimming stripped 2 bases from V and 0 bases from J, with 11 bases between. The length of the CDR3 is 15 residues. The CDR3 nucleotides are TGTGCCAGCAGTTACGTGGGCCATCTCTCCTACGAGCAGTACTTC. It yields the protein CASSYVGHLSYEQYF.

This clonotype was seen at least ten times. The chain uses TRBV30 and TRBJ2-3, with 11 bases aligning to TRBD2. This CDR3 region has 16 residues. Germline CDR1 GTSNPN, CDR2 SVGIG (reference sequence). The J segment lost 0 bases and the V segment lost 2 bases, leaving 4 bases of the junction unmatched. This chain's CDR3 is CAWSPGLAGSTDTQYF. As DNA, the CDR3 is TGTGCCTGGAGTCCCGGACTAGCGGGCAGCACAGATACGCAGTATTTT.

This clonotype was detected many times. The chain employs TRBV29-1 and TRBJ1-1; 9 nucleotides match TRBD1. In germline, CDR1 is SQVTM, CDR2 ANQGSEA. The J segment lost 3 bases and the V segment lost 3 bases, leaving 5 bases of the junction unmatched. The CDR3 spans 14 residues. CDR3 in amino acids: CSVEPDRGYTEAFF. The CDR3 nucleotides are TGCAGCGTTGAGCCCGACAGGGGGTACACTGAAGCTTTCTTT.

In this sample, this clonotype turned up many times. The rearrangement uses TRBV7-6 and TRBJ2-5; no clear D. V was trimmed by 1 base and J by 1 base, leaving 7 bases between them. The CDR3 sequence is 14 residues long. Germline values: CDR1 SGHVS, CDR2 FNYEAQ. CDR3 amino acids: CASSLERVQETQYF. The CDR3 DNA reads TGTGCCAGCAGCTTAGAACGGGTCCAAGAGACCCAGTACTTC.

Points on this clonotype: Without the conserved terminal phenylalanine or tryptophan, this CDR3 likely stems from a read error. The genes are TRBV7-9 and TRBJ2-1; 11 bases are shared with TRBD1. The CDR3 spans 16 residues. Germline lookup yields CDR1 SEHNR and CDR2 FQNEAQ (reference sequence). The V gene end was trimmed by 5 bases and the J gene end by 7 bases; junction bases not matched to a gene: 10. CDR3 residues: CASSTTSGTGGNEQFL. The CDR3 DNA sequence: TGTGCCAGCAGCACAACCTCCGGGACAGGGGGAAATGAGCAGTTCCTC.

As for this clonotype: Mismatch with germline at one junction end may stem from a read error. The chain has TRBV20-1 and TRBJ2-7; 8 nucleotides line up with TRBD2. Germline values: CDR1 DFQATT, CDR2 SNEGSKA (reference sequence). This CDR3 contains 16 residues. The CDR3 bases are TGCAGTGCTAGACCTGGTATAGCGGGGATCTCCTGCGAGCAGTACTTC. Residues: CSARPGIAGISCEQYF.

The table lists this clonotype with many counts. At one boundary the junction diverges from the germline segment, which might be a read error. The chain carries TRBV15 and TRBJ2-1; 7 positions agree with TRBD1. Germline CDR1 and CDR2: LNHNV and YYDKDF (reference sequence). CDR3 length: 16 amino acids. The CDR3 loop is CATRREAGGYWNEQFF. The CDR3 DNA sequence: TGTGCCACCAGAAGAGAGGCAGGGGGTTACTGGAATGAGCAGTTCTTC.

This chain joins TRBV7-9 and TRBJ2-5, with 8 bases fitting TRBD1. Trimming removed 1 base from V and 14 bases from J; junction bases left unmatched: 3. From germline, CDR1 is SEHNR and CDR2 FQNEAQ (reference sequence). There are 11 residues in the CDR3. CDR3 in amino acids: CASSLVDRVYF. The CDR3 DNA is TGTGCCAGCAGCTTAGTGGACAGGGTTTACTTC.

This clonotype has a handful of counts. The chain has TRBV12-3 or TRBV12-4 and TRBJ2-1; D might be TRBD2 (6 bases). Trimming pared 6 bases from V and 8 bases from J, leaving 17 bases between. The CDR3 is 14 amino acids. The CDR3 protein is CASSFERERYEQFF. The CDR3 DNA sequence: TGTGCCAGCAGCTTTGAACGGGAGCGGTATGAGCAGTTCTTC.

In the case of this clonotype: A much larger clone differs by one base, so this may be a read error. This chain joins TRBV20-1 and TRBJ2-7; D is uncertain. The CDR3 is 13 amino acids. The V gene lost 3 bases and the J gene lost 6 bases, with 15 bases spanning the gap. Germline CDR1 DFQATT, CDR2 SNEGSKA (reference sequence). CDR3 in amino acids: CSASIIESCEQYF. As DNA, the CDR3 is TGCAGTGCTAGTATTATCGAAAGCTGCGAGCAGTACTTC.

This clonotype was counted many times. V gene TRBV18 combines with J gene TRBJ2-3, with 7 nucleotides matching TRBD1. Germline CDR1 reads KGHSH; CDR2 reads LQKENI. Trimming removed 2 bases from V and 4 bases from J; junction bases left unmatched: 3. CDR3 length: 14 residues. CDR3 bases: TGTGCCAGCTCACCAAGGGACAGTCCAGATACGCAGTATTTT. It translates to CASSPRDSPDTQYF.

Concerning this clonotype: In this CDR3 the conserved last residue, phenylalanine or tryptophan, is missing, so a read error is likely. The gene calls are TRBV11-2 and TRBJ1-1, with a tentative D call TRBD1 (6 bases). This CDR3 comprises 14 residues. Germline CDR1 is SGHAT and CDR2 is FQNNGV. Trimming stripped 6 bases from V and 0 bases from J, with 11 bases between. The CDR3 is CASRTGFMNTEAFL. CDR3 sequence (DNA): TGTGCCAGCAGAACAGGGTTCATGAACACTGAAGCTTTCTTA.

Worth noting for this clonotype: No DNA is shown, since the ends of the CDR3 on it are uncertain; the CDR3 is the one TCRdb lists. CDR3: CAWGTGTIRNTTYF. The chain couples TRBV30 to TRBJ1-3; the table's D call, TRBD1, has no DNA check behind it. Germline-derived CDR1 and CDR2 are GTSNPN and SVGIG (reference sequence). 14 amino acids form the CDR3, both terminal residues included.

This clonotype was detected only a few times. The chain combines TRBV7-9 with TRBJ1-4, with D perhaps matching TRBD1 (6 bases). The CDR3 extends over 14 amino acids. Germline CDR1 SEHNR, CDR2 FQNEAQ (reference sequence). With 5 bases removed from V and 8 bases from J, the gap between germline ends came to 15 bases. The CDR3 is CASSGGVDGEKLFF. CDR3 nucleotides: TGTGCCAGCAGCGGGGGCGTAGATGGGGAAAAACTGTTTTTT.

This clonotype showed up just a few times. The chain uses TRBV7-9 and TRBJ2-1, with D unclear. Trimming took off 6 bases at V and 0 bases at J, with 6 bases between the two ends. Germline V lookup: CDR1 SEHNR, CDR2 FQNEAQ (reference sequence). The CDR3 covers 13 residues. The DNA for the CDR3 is TGTGCCAGCAGGAGCAGCTCCTACAATGAGCAGTTCTTC. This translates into CASRSSSYNEQFF.